The 16 T cell receptor beta chains below come from one sample, sequenced in a study of cytomegalovirus exposure and HLA in healthy donors. 13 Jbeta primers and 60 Vbeta primers were used for the PCR. The protocol was immunoSEQ multiplex PCR, while the TCRdb copy is restricted to in-frame clones and leaves out a portion. The data contain around 90,000 clones, 60% to 65% of them singletons. Sequencing was done on a sample of PBMCs. The receptor source for this set is a human donor in good health.

This clone was counted only a few times. The chain recombines TRBV21-1 with TRBJ2-3; no DNA check was done on the table's D call, TRBD2. TRBV21-1 constitutes a pseudogene. The CDR3 consists of 14 residues. The CDR3 nucleotides are TGTGCCACCACTCTTCGGGATAGCACAGATACGCAGTATTTT. Residues: CATTLRDSTDTQYF.

The rearrangement uses TRBV19 and TRBJ2-4, with TRBD2 identical over 7 bases. V was clipped by 4 bases and J by 0 bases; unmatched bases: 6. This CDR3 is 16 amino acids long. CDR1 and CDR2 (germline): LNHDA, SQIVND (reference sequence). The CDR3 spells CASSSREALAKNIQYF. The CDR3 region has the DNA TGTGCCAGTAGTAGTCGGGAGGCCTTAGCCAAAAACATTCAGTACTTC. Drawing the rest from reference TRBV19 and TRBJ2-4, the complete variable domain is DGGITQSPKYLFRKEGQNVTLSCEQNLNHDAMYWYRQDPGQGLRLIYYSQIVNDFQKGDIAEGYSVSREKKESFPLTVTSAQKNPTAFYLCASSSREALAKNIQYFGAGTRLSVL.

The chain couples TRBV4-2 to TRBJ2-2; 7 nucleotides line up with TRBD1. This CDR3 comprises 17 residues. Germline V gene sequence: CDR1 LGHNA, CDR2 YNFKEQ. The V and J ends lost 2 bases and 1 base, in that order; junction bases with no gene match: 7. CDR3 DNA: TGTGCCAGCAGCCAAAATGTAGGGACAGAGAACACCGGGGAGCTGTTTTTT. Residues: CASSQNVGTENTGELFF.

CDR3 DNA sequence: TGTGCCAGCAGCGTAGTGCGGGGGACACTTCGCTCGGGGAATGAGCAGTTCTTC. It codes for CASSVVRGTLRSGNEQFF. The chain carries TRBV9 and TRBJ2-1; D might be TRBD2 (7 bases). The V end was cut by 0 bases, the J end by 7 bases, with 23 bases between. Germline values: CDR1 SGDLS, CDR2 YYNGEE. The length of the CDR3 is 18 residues.

The chain uses TRBV19 and TRBJ1-6, with D hard to call. The V and J ends lost 3 bases and 6 bases respectively, with 15 bases between them. This CDR3 contains 16 residues. Germline CDR1 LNHDA, CDR2 SQIVND (reference sequence). Here the CDR3 reads CASSMGAGRGNSPLHF. Written as DNA, the CDR3 is TGTGCCAGTAGTATGGGTGCGGGCAGAGGTAATTCACCCCTCCACTTT.

The chain links TRBV10-1 to TRBJ1-1; D remains unclear. Germline assignment: CDR1 WNHNN and CDR2 SYGVQD (reference sequence). Trimming took off 2 bases at V and 1 base at J, with 20 bases between the two ends. This CDR3 contains 18 residues. The DNA for the CDR3 is TGCGCCAGCAGTGAGGGTAGGCGCCACCCTGGGAGGAACACTGAAGCTTTCTTT. Its protein is CASSEGRRHPGRNTEAFF.

V usage is TRBV10-3 and J usage is TRBJ1-3; no definite D call. The germline V and J ends were trimmed by 7 bases and 0 bases, with 4 bases remaining between them. The CDR3 length is 12 residues. CDR1 ENHRY and CDR2 SYGVKD come from the germline V gene. CDR3 residues: CAIKSSGNTIYF. The CDR3 nucleotides are TGTGCCATCAAGAGCTCTGGAAACACCATATATTTT.

The chain combines TRBV4-3 with TRBJ2-5, with a weak D call TRBD1 (6 bases). V lost 4 bases, J lost 5 bases, and 14 bases lay in between. CDR1 LGHNA and CDR2 YSLEER come from the germline V gene. CDR3 length: 14 amino acids. The CDR3 spells CASSRSHDRETQYF. Written as DNA, the CDR3 is TGCGCCAGCAGCCGGTCACACGACAGGGAGACCCAGTACTTC.

This rearrangement joins TRBV5-5 to TRBJ2-3; the D gene is possibly TRBD2 (5 bases). Germline V lookup: CDR1 SGHKS, CDR2 YYEKEE (reference sequence). Between the trimmed V and J ends, which lost 4 bases and 10 bases, there was a span of 13 bases. CDR3 length: 12 residues. The CDR3 here is CASSLLGVAQYF. The CDR3, as DNA: TGTGCCAGCAGCCTCCTCGGGGTAGCGCAGTATTTT.

This clone was seen a handful of times. The rearrangement links TRBV5-1 to TRBJ1-1; TRBD1 agrees at 9 bases. V gave up 6 bases and J gave up 0 bases; unmatched junction bases: 9. The CDR3 loop spans 16 amino acids. Germline loops: CDR1 SGHRS, CDR2 YFSETQ. The DNA of the CDR3 is TGCGCCAGCACGGGGACAGGGACTAACATGAACACTGAAGCTTTCTTT. Its protein product is CASTGTGTNMNTEAFF.

The chain uses TRBV27 and TRBJ1-4; TRBD1 might be the D (5 bases). In germline, CDR1 is MNHEY, CDR2 SMNVEV (reference sequence). V lost 6 bases to trimming and J lost 3 bases, with 11 bases between them. The CDR3 covers 14 residues. Here the CDR3 reads CASSPGRSNEKLFF. Written as DNA, the CDR3 is TGTGCCAGCAGCCCAGGGAGGTCTAATGAAAAACTGTTTTTT.

This chain joins TRBV11-2 and TRBJ2-5, with 7 bases aligning to TRBD1. This CDR3 spans 15 amino acids. V dropped 2 bases and J dropped 4; count of bases not matched to a gene: 7. Germline V lookup: CDR1 SGHAT, CDR2 FQNNGV. The CDR3 coding sequence is TGTGCCAGCAGCTTACCAGCGACAGGGCGAGAGACCCAGTACTTC. Translating it yields CASSLPATGRETQYF.

This clone was detected a few times. This chain connects TRBV5-8 to TRBJ1-1, with TRBD1 identical over 7 bases. CDR3 length equals 14 residues. Germline CDR1 and CDR2: SGHTS and YDEGEE. With V trimmed by 3 bases and J by 2 bases, 4 bases remained unmatched. Written as DNA, the CDR3 is TGTGCCAGCAGCTCCAACAGGGGTAACACTGAAGCTTTCTTT. The encoded protein is CASSSNRGNTEAFF.

The V call is TRBV11-2, the J call TRBJ1-5; 11 positions match TRBD1. From germline, CDR1 is SGHAT and CDR2 FQNNGV. The CDR3 is 17 amino acids. V lost 5 bases, J lost 4 bases, and 10 bases stayed unmatched. The CDR3 bases are TGTGCCAGCAGCCTCGGGACAGGGGGTACGGGGAATCAGCCCCAGCATTTT. Translated, it gives CASSLGTGGTGNQPQHF.

The chain has TRBV25-1 and TRBJ2-1; 10 bases agree with TRBD2. Germline CDR1 and CDR2: MGHDK and SYGVNS. This CDR3 has 17 amino acids. V gave up 1 base and J gave up 4 bases; unmatched junction bases: 7. Here the CDR3 DNA reads TGTGCCAGCAGTGAATGGGTGCTAGCGGGGGAGTACAATGAGCAGTTCTTC. This gives the protein CASSEWVLAGEYNEQFF. The full variable domain, in which reference TRBV25-1 and TRBJ2-1 provide the parts outside the CDR3, is EADIYQTPRYLVIGTGKKITLECSQTMGHDKMYWYQQDPGMELHLIHYSYGVNSTEKGDLSSESTVSRIRTEHFPLTLESARPSHTSQYLCASSEWVLAGEYNEQFFGPGTRLTVL.

This clone has just one count. V usage is TRBV9 and J usage is TRBJ2-1; D is possibly TRBD2 (6 bases). The CDR3 consists of 15 residues. Germline CDR1 is SGDLS and CDR2 is YYNGEE. V lost 0 bases and J lost 4, with 11 bases in between. The CDR3 loop reads CASSVGVGGYNEQFF. CDR3 nucleotide sequence: TGTGCCAGCAGCGTAGGGGTGGGGGGATACAATGAGCAGTTCTTC. The full variable domain, rest sourced from reference TRBV9 and TRBJ2-1, is DSGVTQTPKHLITATGQRVTLRCSPRSGDLSVYWYQQSLDQGLQFLIQYYNGEERAKGNILERFSAQQFPDLHSELNLSSLELGDSALYFCASSVGVGGYNEQFFGPGTRLTVL.